This is a list of T cell receptor beta chains from one sample in a study of cytomegalovirus exposure and HLA in healthy donors. Repertoires were generated with immunoSEQ multiplex PCR, while TCRdb's copy carries only in-frame clones and drops some. The table shows about 130,000 clones, with 89% occurring only once. The sample taken for sequencing was PBMCs. Receptor source: a woman aged 18-30 years in good health and CMV-seropositive. Each CDR3 is given with its conserved first and last residue. D genes are given only for firm matches. Expanded clones get a size class; other rows say once, few or many, or leave the size out.

size	V	D	J	DNA	CDR3
once	TRBV6-5	TRBD1	TRBJ1-1	TGTGCCAGCAGTTACGGGACAGGGAGTACTGAAGCTTTCTTT	CASSYGTGSTEAFF
.	TRBV15	TRBD2	TRBJ2-1	TGTGCCACCAGCAGAGAGTACAGCGGGGGGACCTACAATGAGCAGTTCTTC	CATSREYSGGTYNEQFF
.	TRBV19	.	TRBJ1-5	TGTGCCAGTAGCGGACTAACCAACCAGCCCCAGCATTTT	CASSGLTNQPQHF
.	TRBV11-2	TRBD2	TRBJ2-5	TGTGCCAGCAGCTCCATCCGCCTCGGGACTAGCCCCCTCCTCGAGTACTTC	CASSSIRLGTSPLLEYF
.	TRBV11-3	TRBD2	TRBJ2-1	TGTGCCAGCAGCCTCACAACCGGGACTAGCGGGGCCTACAATGAGCAGTTCTTC	CASSLTTGTSGAYNEQFF
.	TRBV5-4	.	TRBJ1-3	TGTGCCAGCAGCTTGGCGACAGGCTCTGGAAACACCATATATTTT	CASSLATGSGNTIYF
.	TRBV5-1	TRBD1	TRBJ2-2	TGCGCCAGCAGCGGAGGGACAGGGGGCCTTAACGGGGAGCTGTTTTTT	CASSGGTGGLNGELFF
.	TRBV9	TRBD1	TRBJ2-7	TGTGCCAGCAGCGCCCGGACAGGAGGATTCTACGAGCAGTACTTC	CASSARTGGFYEQYF
.	TRBV27	TRBD1	TRBJ1-4	TGTGCCAGCAGTCTACGGACAGGAAAAAATGAAAAACTGTTTTTT	CASSLRTGKNEKLFF
.	TRBV2	TRBD2	TRBJ2-2	TGTGCCAGCAGTCCCCGGACTAGCGGGGTCGCGAACACCGGGGAGCTGTTTTTT	CASSPRTSGVANTGELFF
.	TRBV27	.	TRBJ2-1	TGTGCCAGCGGACAAATCTACAATGAGCAGTTCTTC	CASGQIYNEQFF
.	TRBV9	TRBD2	TRBJ2-5	TGTGCCAGCAGCACAGGGACTAGCGGGGAAGAGACCCAGTACTTC	CASSTGTSGEETQYF
.	TRBV9	.	TRBJ1-3	TGTGCCAGCAGCGTAGAGCCCGAGTCTGGAAACACCATATATTTT	CASSVEPESGNTIYF
.	TRBV19	TRBD1	TRBJ1-2	TGTGCCAGTAGTTCGTCAGACAGGGGGATAATCTATGGCTACACCTTC	CASSSSDRGIIYGYTF
once	TRBV28	.	TRBJ2-7	TGTGCCTCCAGGACAGCGGCCTTCGAGCAGTACTTC	CASRTAAFEQYF
.	TRBV6-5	.	TRBJ1-1	TGTGCCAGCAGTTATATGAGGCCTCAAACAAGAACTGAAGCTTTCTTT	CASSYMRPQTRTEAFF
.	TRBV15	.	TRBJ2-7	TGTGCCACCAGCGAATGGAGTACCTACGAGCAGTACTTC	CATSEWSTYEQYF
.	TRBV28	TRBD2	TRBJ2-7	TGTGCCAGCAGTTTACTAGCGGGGGCCTACGAGCAGTACTTC	CASSLLAGAYEQYF
.	TRBV5-6	.	TRBJ1-3	TGTGCCAGCAGCCTCCCGGGAGAGGGAAACACCATATATTTT	CASSLPGEGNTIYF
.	TRBV7-7	.	TRBJ1-1	TGTGCTAGCAGCTCCACAGGGACGAACACTGAAGCTTTCTTT	CASSSTGTNTEAFF
.	TRBV5-1	TRBD2	TRBJ2-1	TGCGCCAGCAGCTTGGGAGCGGGGGTAGGGAATGAGCAGTTCTTC	CASSLGAGVGNEQFF
.	TRBV5-1	.	TRBJ2-3	TGCGCCAGCAGCTTGCCAGGGGGCACAGATACGCAGTATTTT	CASSLPGGTDTQYF
.	TRBV5-1	.	TRBJ1-1	TGCGCCAGCAGCTGGGGCGGCCCAAACACTGAAGCTTTCTTT	CASSWGGPNTEAFF
once	TRBV27	TRBD1	TRBJ1-3	TGTGCCAGCAGTTTGTTGGGACAGGGGCCTGGAAACACCATATATTTT	CASSLLGQGPGNTIYF
.	TRBV10-3	.	TRBJ2-1	TGTGTCGCCTTTTTTAAGCGCCTATCCTACAATGAGCAGTTCTTC	CVAFFKRLSYNEQFF
.	TRBV28	.	TRBJ1-1	TGTGCCAGCAGCGTTATGTCCACTGAAGCTTTCTTT	CASSVMSTEAFF